The 30 T cell receptor beta chains presented below share a single source sample, sequenced in a study of cytomegalovirus exposure and HLA in healthy donors. In the PCR, 60 Vbeta and 13 Jbeta primers were used. The protocol was immunoSEQ multiplex PCR, while the TCRdb copy is restricted to in-frame clones and leaves out a portion. This sample has 120,000 to 150,000 clones, with roughly 66% found just once. Specimen: PBMCs. The receptors here all came from a woman younger than 30 in good health and CMV-seronegative.

The chain uses TRBV11-3 and TRBJ2-2, with 7 bases that match TRBD2. V shed 5 bases and J 3 bases; nucleotides not matched to a gene: 9. CDR1 and CDR2 from the germline V gene are SGHNT and YENEEA. This CDR3 is built from 16 residues. CDR3 region: CASSPPRGRDTGELFF. The CDR3 nucleotides read TGTGCCAGCAGCCCGCCGCGGGGGAGGGACACCGGGGAGCTGTTTTTT. Full variable domain (remainder filled in from reference TRBV11-3 and TRBJ2-2): EAGVVQSPRYKIIEKKQPVAFWCNPISGHNTLYWYLQNLGQGPELLIRYENEEAVDDSQLPKDRFSAERLKGVDSTLKIQPAELGDSAVYLCASSPPRGRDTGELFFGEGSRLTVL.

This chain links TRBV5-1 with TRBJ2-3; weak D call: TRBD2 (6 bases). This CDR3 contains 14 residues. V was clipped by 3 bases and J by 7 bases, with 15 bases between them. Germline CDR1 SGHRS, CDR2 YFSETQ. The CDR3 loop reads CASSSGDSGNTQYF. CDR3 nucleotide sequence: TGCGCCAGCAGCTCGGGGGACTCCGGCAATACGCAGTATTTT.

This clone was detected only a few times. The junction and the germline gene differ at one end; a read error may be behind it. This chain uses TRBV23-1 with TRBJ2-2; 10 bases line up with TRBD1. TRBV23-1 is placed among ORFs of uncertain function. The CDR3 has 17 amino acids. CDR3 DNA sequence: TGCGCCAGCAGTTTCGGACAGGGGGTAGGGGGGGACCGGGGAGCTGTTTTT. Amino acid sequence: CASSFGQGVGGDRGAVF.

A few counts support this clone. The chain links TRBV7-8 to TRBJ2-4, with D tentatively TRBD1 (6 bases). The CDR3 totals 18 residues. Trimming removed 1 base from V and 0 bases from J, with 16 bases in between. In germline, CDR1 is SGHVS, CDR2 FQNEAQ. The DNA for the CDR3 is TGTGCCAGCAGCTTAGGGGGGACACAACTACTAGCCAAAAACATTCAGTACTTC. It codes for CASSLGGTQLLAKNIQYF.

V is TRBV19 and J is TRBJ1-2, with TRBD1 matching 7 bases. CDR3 size: 14 residues. Per germline, CDR1 LNHDA and CDR2 SQIVND (reference sequence). V shed 3 bases, J shed 4 bases, and the junction held 5 bases outside the gene matches. This CDR3 is CASSIFAGGYGYTF. In DNA form, the CDR3 reads TGTGCCAGTAGTATTTTCGCAGGGGGCTATGGCTACACCTTC. Using reference TRBV19 and TRBJ1-2 for the parts outside the CDR3, the full variable domain is DGGITQSPKYLFRKEGQNVTLSCEQNLNHDAMYWYRQDPGQGLRLIYYSQIVNDFQKGDIAEGYSVSREKKESFPLTVTSAQKNPTAFYLCASSIFAGGYGYTFGSGTRLTVV.

V usage is TRBV30 and J usage is TRBJ1-2, with TRBD1 as a possible D gene (6 bases). This CDR3 has 12 amino acids. Germline V gene data show CDR1 as GTSNPN and CDR2 as SVGIG (reference sequence). V was cut by 2 bases and J by 2 bases, with 6 bases left in between. As DNA, the CDR3 is TGTGCCTGGAGTAGGGGGAACTATGGCTACACCTTC. Amino acid sequence: CAWSRGNYGYTF.

The chain employs TRBV6-5 and TRBJ2-1, with 8 bases identical to TRBD1. Germline-derived CDR1 and CDR2 are MNHEY and SVGAGI. The junction had 12 bases not matched to a gene; V was cut back by 6 bases and J by 8 bases. The CDR3 covers 15 residues. The CDR3 reads CASRFRGRDTDEQFF. CDR3 in DNA: TGTGCCAGCAGATTCAGGGGGCGCGATACCGATGAGCAGTTCTTC.

The chain recombines TRBV5-4 with TRBJ2-5; D may be TRBD1 (6 bases). In germline, CDR1 is SGHNT, CDR2 YYREEE (reference sequence). The CDR3 length is 17 residues. Trimming left V 0 bases short and J 3 bases short, with 18 bases between. CDR3 sequence: CASSLAGAGALKETQYF. The CDR3, as DNA: TGTGCCAGCAGCTTGGCCGGGGCAGGGGCCCTCAAAGAGACCCAGTACTTC. The whole variable domain, filled in from reference TRBV5-4 and TRBJ2-5, reads ETGVTQSPTHLIKTRGQQVTLRCSSQSGHNTVSWYQQALGQGPQFIFQYYREEENGRGNFPPRFSGLQFPNYSSELNVNALELDDSALYLCASSLAGAGALKETQYFGPGTRLLVL.

The rearrangement links TRBV6-1 to TRBJ1-6; maybe TRBD1 (6 bases). V shed 11 bases and J shed 10 bases, with 18 bases lying between them. This CDR3 is built from 13 residues. Germline CDR1 and CDR2: MNHNS and SASEGT. The CDR3 nucleotides read TGTGCCGGGATGGACAGCTTAAGGTCACCCCTCCACTTT. As protein: CAGMDSLRSPLHF.

The chain uses TRBV7-8 and TRBJ1-1; D is ambiguous. Trimming pared 4 bases from V and 4 bases from J, leaving 13 bases between. CDR1 and CDR2 from the germline V gene are SGHVS and FQNEAQ. The CDR3 is 14 residues long. In nucleotides, the CDR3 is TGTGCCAGCAGCTCTTCAGAAGTCAGCACTGAAGCTTTCTTT. This translates into CASSSSEVSTEAFF.

The rearrangement joins TRBV11-2 to TRBJ1-2; 8 bases are a match to TRBD1. Trimming at V came to 3 bases and at J to 4 bases, leaving 4 bases not matched to a gene. Per germline, CDR1 SGHAT and CDR2 FQNNGV. The CDR3 has 14 amino acids. The CDR3 DNA sequence: TGTGCCAGCAGCTTGGGCCAGGGGGCCTATGGCTACACCTTC. Its protein product is CASSLGQGAYGYTF.

The gene calls are TRBV20-1 and TRBJ1-2; maybe TRBD1 (5 bases). Trimming removed 6 bases from V and 5 bases from J, with 10 bases in between. The CDR3 spans 11 residues. In germline, CDR1 is DFQATT, CDR2 SNEGSKA (reference sequence). The CDR3 loop is CSAQGRYGYTF. The CDR3, as DNA: TGCAGTGCGCAGGGAAGATATGGCTACACCTTC.

The chain has TRBV6-1 and TRBJ1-2; maybe TRBD1 (6 bases). Germline loops: CDR1 MNHNS, CDR2 SASEGT. Between the trimmed V and J ends, which lost 2 bases and 8 bases, there was a span of 12 bases. The CDR3 spans 13 residues. The CDR3 bases are TGTGCCAGCAGTGAACTCCACAGGGTAGGCTACACCTTC. Protein product: CASSELHRVGYTF.

The chain is built from TRBV29-1 and TRBJ2-1, with D maybe TRBD1 (6 bases). CDR3 length: 14 amino acids. Germline V gene data show CDR1 as SQVTM and CDR2 as ANQGSEA. V was clipped by 3 bases and J by 4 bases, with 13 bases between them. The CDR3 DNA follows: TGCAGCGTTGATAGAGGGGGTGGGTACAATGAGCAGTTCTTC. It encodes CSVDRGGGYNEQFF.

V and J are TRBV7-2 and TRBJ2-5, with D possibly TRBD2 on 6 matching bases. The CDR3 length is 15 residues. Germline CDR1 is SGHTA and CDR2 is FQGNSA. V gave up 4 bases and J gave up 2 bases, with 14 bases separating them. The CDR3 protein is CASSSSRGAQETQYF. The CDR3 DNA reads TGTGCCAGCAGCTCCTCTCGCGGGGCACAAGAGACCCAGTACTTC.

CDR3 protein: CASKREQYYGYTF. The CDR3 nucleotides are TGCGCCAGCAAGAGAGAACAGTACTATGGCTACACCTTC. This chain joins TRBV10-2 and TRBJ1-2; D remains ambiguous. V gave up 7 bases and J gave up 3 bases, with 12 bases separating them. CDR3 length: 13 residues. In germline, CDR1 is WSHSY, CDR2 SAAADI.

This clone was seen more than once but under ten times. The chain is built from TRBV7-9 and TRBJ1-3; tentatively, D is TRBD1 (5 bases). CDR1 and CDR2 from the germline V gene are SEHNR and FQNEAQ (reference sequence). V lost 4 bases and J lost 4, with 11 bases in between. The CDR3 has 14 amino acids. The CDR3 is CASSSQAAGNTIYF. In nucleotides, the CDR3 is TGTGCCAGCAGCTCACAGGCAGCCGGAAACACCATATATTTT.

V and J are TRBV19 and TRBJ1-2, with D tentatively TRBD1 (6 bases). Between the trimmed V and J ends, which lost 6 bases and 4 bases, there was a span of 12 bases. Germline V gene lookup returns CDR1 LNHDA and CDR2 SQIVND (reference sequence). The CDR3 contains 13 residues. CDR3 DNA sequence: TGTGCCAGTAGCCCCCAGGGGTTCTATGGCTACACCTTC. Amino acids: CASSPQGFYGYTF.

The chain combines TRBV7-9 with TRBJ2-3, with 7 bases fitting TRBD1. This CDR3 contains 14 residues. Per germline, CDR1 SEHNR and CDR2 FQNEAQ (reference sequence). Trimming removed 5 bases from V and 2 bases from J; junction bases left unmatched: 4. The CDR3 reads CASSRQGPTDTQYF. The CDR3 DNA follows: TGTGCCAGCAGCCGACAGGGCCCCACAGATACGCAGTATTTT.

The genes are TRBV19 and TRBJ1-2; maybe TRBD1 (6 bases). Germline CDR1 is LNHDA and CDR2 is SQIVND (reference sequence). The ends were cut back, 7 bases at V and 1 base at J, with 13 bases in the middle. The CDR3 consists of 14 residues. CDR3 in DNA: TGTGCCAGTACCCGGACAGCCGATAACTATGGCTACACCTTC. Amino acids: CASTRTADNYGYTF.

The chain couples TRBV2 to TRBJ2-1, with 8 bases identical to TRBD2. Trimming cost V 7 bases and J 2 bases; bases outside gene matches: 13. The germline gives CDR1 SNHLY, CDR2 FYNNEI. There are 17 residues in the CDR3. The CDR3 nucleotides read TGTGCCAGCAATCCCCGGGGGGGGGAACCCCCCTACAATGAGCAGTTCTTC. It encodes CASNPRGGEPPYNEQFF.

The V call is TRBV18, the J call TRBJ2-3; maybe TRBD2 (6 bases). CDR1 and CDR2 from the germline V gene are KGHSH and LQKENI. The V gene lost 3 bases and the J gene lost 5 bases, with 12 bases spanning the gap. The CDR3 runs to 14 residues. Here the CDR3 reads CASSPTGGEDTQYF. The CDR3 region has the DNA TGTGCCAGCTCACCTACTGGCGGGGAAGATACGCAGTATTTT.

This clone was counted only a few times. The rearrangement links TRBV4-3 to TRBJ2-1; 9 positions agree with TRBD2. The CDR3 is 20 residues long. The germline V gene encodes CDR1 LGHNA and CDR2 YSLEER. The junction had 17 bases not matched to a gene; V was cut back by 3 bases and J by 2 bases. In DNA form, the CDR3 reads TGCGCCAGCAGCCAGACCGTGGGGGCGGGGGGGCTTGGGCCCTACAATGAGCAGTTCTTC. Its translation: CASSQTVGAGGLGPYNEQFF.

This rearrangement joins TRBV7-2 to TRBJ2-4, with TRBD2 matching 12 bases. Germline CDR1 SGHTA, CDR2 FQGNSA. The CDR3 has 19 amino acids. V lost 1 base, J lost 3 bases, and 10 bases stayed unmatched. The CDR3 here is CASSLELAGGGLIKNIQYF. The CDR3 DNA follows: TGTGCCAGCAGCTTAGAACTAGCGGGAGGTGGGCTGATCAAAAACATTCAGTACTTC. The full variable domain, its missing parts supplied by reference TRBV7-2 and TRBJ2-4, is GAGVSQSPSNKVTEKGKDVELRCDPISGHTALYWYRQSLGQGLEFLIYFQGNSAPDKSGLPSDRFSAERTGGSVSTLTIQRTQQEDSAVYLCASSLELAGGGLIKNIQYFGAGTRLSVL.

The chain has TRBV7-8 and TRBJ1-4, with D unclear. Trimming left V 5 bases short and J 8 bases short, with 9 bases between. The CDR3 loop spans 12 amino acids. Germline-derived CDR1 and CDR2 are SGHVS and FQNEAQ. The CDR3 reads CASSRALEKLFF. CDR3 bases: TGTGCCAGCAGCCGAGCATTGGAAAAACTGTTTTTT.

This sequence joins TRBV9 and TRBJ1-1, with D hard to call. CDR3 length: 13 residues. CDR1 is SGDLS and CDR2 is YYNGEE in the germline V gene. The V end was cut by 4 bases, the J end by 1 base, with 8 bases between. CDR3: CASSKDWNTEAFF. CDR3 coding DNA: TGTGCCAGCAGCAAGGACTGGAACACTGAAGCTTTCTTT.

The chain combines TRBV29-1 with TRBJ2-3, with TRBD2 matching over 8 bases. V lost 7 bases and J lost 4; bases outside the gene matches: 7. This CDR3 has 13 residues. In germline, CDR1 is SQVTM, CDR2 ANQGSEA. The CDR3 reads CSGAGAAADTQYF. CDR3 bases: TGCAGCGGAGCGGGAGCAGCGGCAGATACGCAGTATTTT.

The rearrangement uses TRBV15 and TRBJ2-1; 8 bases are shared with TRBD2. Germline V lookup: CDR1 LNHNV, CDR2 YYDKDF (reference sequence). Trimming at V came to 6 bases and at J to 9 bases, leaving 10 bases not matched to a gene. The CDR3 covers 14 residues. The CDR3 DNA follows: TGTGCCACCAGTCAGCGAGCGGGAGAGGTTGAGCAGTTCTTC. Protein sequence: CATSQRAGEVEQFF.

In this sample, this clone turned up a few times. The rearrangement uses TRBV5-4 and TRBJ1-2, with TRBD1 identical over 9 bases. CDR1 SGHNT and CDR2 YYREEE come from the germline V gene (reference sequence). V lost 6 bases to trimming and J lost 4 bases; unmatched junction nucleotides: 10. The CDR3 has 15 amino acids. Here the CDR3 reads CASTFGGGQGYGYTF. The CDR3 nucleotides are TGTGCCAGCACCTTTGGGGGGGGACAGGGCTATGGCTACACCTTC.

The chain has TRBV19 and TRBJ2-7; 9 nucleotides align to TRBD1. Germline CDR1 LNHDA, CDR2 SQIVND (reference sequence). V lost 5 bases to trimming and J lost 6 bases; unmatched junction nucleotides: 5. The CDR3 has 13 amino acids. This chain's CDR3 is CASSAGQGTEQYV. CDR3 DNA sequence: TGTGCCAGTAGTGCGGGACAGGGTACCGAGCAGTACGTC.